This TCR beta chain was retrieved from a study of blood T cells in healthy people across ages. Study in general: The template switching approach captured approximately one barcoded beta molecule for every two T cells.

General study points: A roughly linear age-dependent decrease characterized TCR beta diversity per million T cells.

This clonotype was recorded a few times. No antigen is known for it. V was trimmed by 5 bases and J by 9 bases, leaving 23 bases between them. The CDR3 sequence is 15 residues long. Primers used in a second PCR of roughly 6 to 11 cycles were a sample-barcoded 5' primer and a J-beta primer mix. TCRdb recomputed calls from the 5' RACE reads with MiXCR, one row per CDR3 protein. The table includes about 1.5 million distinct CDR3 sequences, around 42% detected once. Input material: blood. This receptor was taken from a woman between 18 and 30 years old in good health. The J gene is TRBJ2-7, the V gene TRBV12-3 or TRBV12-4; no clear D. The CDR3 nucleotides are TGTGCCAGCAGTGTCCGCCCTCCTAGTAGTTCCGGGCAGTACTTC. Translation gives CASSVRPPSSSGQYF.